Below, 19 T cell receptor beta chains from the same sample are listed, as sequenced in a study of early T cells in non-severe SARS-CoV-2 infection. Via MiXCR, TCRdb re-called the 5' RACE reads, giving one row per CDR3 protein. The sample includes more than 65,000 distinct CDR3 sequences, about 12% of them seen just once. Specimen: whole blood. All receptors come from an adult who was a healthcare worker with PCR-confirmed SARS-CoV-2 infection or an uninfected control (not recorded which).

This clonotype was detected ten times or more. CDR3 protein: CASSYSGQPQHF. The CDR3 region has the DNA TGTGCCAGCAGTTACTCAGGGCAGCCCCAGCATTTT. The chain links TRBV6-2 or TRBV6-3 to TRBJ1-5; D is uncertain. Trimming cost V 0 bases and J 7 bases, with 4 bases left between them. CDR3 length equals 12 residues. Germline V CDR1 and CDR2: MNHEY, SVGEGT.

The chain employs TRBV5-8 and TRBJ2-3, with D unresolved. Deletions cut 10 bases from V and 5 bases from J, with 17 bases between. There are 13 residues in the CDR3. Germline-derived CDR1 and CDR2 are SGHTS and YDEGEE. Here the CDR3 DNA reads TGTGCCCCCCATCGGGCTAGTGAAGATACGCAGTATTTT. Protein: CAPHRASEDTQYF.

This clonotype appeared many times. This sequence joins TRBV11-2 and TRBJ2-7; either TRBD1 or TRBD2 may supply D (5 bases each). Germline V gene sequence: CDR1 SGHAT, CDR2 FQNNGV. The CDR3 is 14 amino acids. Trimming stripped 5 bases from V and 3 bases from J, with 14 bases between. In DNA form, the CDR3 reads TGTGCCAGCAGCGTTCCGGGACCCAGCTACGAGCAGTACTTC. Translation gives CASSVPGPSYEQYF.

This clonotype was detected a few times. A read error may account for a junction end that differs from germline. This chain connects TRBV2 to TRBJ2-3, with TRBD1 matching 9 bases. The CDR3 is made up of 15 amino acids. Looked up from germline, CDR1 is SNHLY and CDR2 is FYNNEI. The DNA of the CDR3 is TGTGCCAGCAGTGCCCGACAGGGGGGGACAGATACGCAGTTTTTT. Its protein product is CASSARQGGTDTQFF.

V and J are TRBV4-2 and TRBJ2-3; 8 nucleotides line up with TRBD2. Looked up from germline, CDR1 is LGHNA and CDR2 is YNFKEQ. V lost 0 bases to trimming and J lost 4 bases; unmatched junction nucleotides: 6. The length of the CDR3 is 16 residues. The CDR3 DNA follows: TGTGCCAGCAGCCAAGACGGGGGGGATCGGGCAGATACGCAGTATTTT. The encoded protein is CASSQDGGDRADTQYF.

CDR3 in amino acids: CASSSVGARNNEQFF. Written as DNA, the CDR3 is TGTGCCAGCAGCTCTGTGGGCGCACGAAACAATGAGCAGTTCTTC. The V gene is TRBV11-2, the J gene TRBJ2-1; D call uncertain. The CDR3 spans 15 residues. The V gene lost 4 bases and the J gene lost 5 bases, with 15 bases spanning the gap. Germline lookup yields CDR1 SGHAT and CDR2 FQNNGV.

This sequence joins TRBV9 and TRBJ2-2; 12 bases are a match to TRBD2. The CDR3 runs 19 residues. V lost 3 bases to trimming and J lost 2 bases; unmatched junction nucleotides: 11. The V gene's germline CDR1 is SGDLS and CDR2 YYNGEE. The CDR3 bases are TGTGCCAGCAGCGCCCCGGCGGCTAGCGGGAGGGGTAACACCGGGGAGCTGTTTTTT. Translating it yields CASSAPAASGRGNTGELFF.

This clonotype was seen at least ten times. The chain uses TRBV4-1 and TRBJ2-3, with D hard to call. Trimming removed 6 bases at V and 0 bases at J, with 10 bases between. The CDR3 is 14 residues long. Germline V gives CDR1 MGHRA, CDR2 YSYEKL. The CDR3 is CASSPTQSTDTQYF. The CDR3 bases are TGCGCCAGCAGTCCGACGCAAAGCACAGATACGCAGTATTTT.

This clonotype was seen ten or more times. V and J are TRBV24-1 and TRBJ1-1; 7 bases match TRBD1. CDR3 length: 15 amino acids. V lost 7 bases to trimming and J lost 5 bases; unmatched junction nucleotides: 12. Germline loops: CDR1 KGHDR, CDR2 SFDVKD. The CDR3 nucleotides read TGTGCCACCAGCGAGAGTAGCAGGGGGGGAACTGAAGCTTTCTTT. It codes for CATSESSRGGTEAFF.

This clonotype showed up many times. This chain links TRBV11-3 with TRBJ2-1; 11 positions match TRBD1. V shed 5 bases, J shed 4 bases, and the junction held 4 bases outside the gene matches. Per the germline V gene, CDR1 is SGHNT and CDR2 is YENEEA. CDR3 size: 15 residues. CDR3 coding DNA: TGTGCCAGCAGCAAAGGGACAGGGGGGTACAATGAGCAGTTCTTC. It is translated as CASSKGTGGYNEQFF.

This clonotype was counted only a few times. The J gene is TRBJ2-2, the V gene TRBV6-2 or TRBV6-3; no firm D call. This CDR3 is built from 16 residues. The V gene lost 5 bases and the J gene lost 0 bases, with 13 bases spanning the gap. Looked up from germline, CDR1 is MNHEY and CDR2 is SVGEGT. In nucleotides, the CDR3 is TGTGCCAGCAGTGATCCCGATCCATCGAACACCGGGGAGCTGTTTTTT. Residues: CASSDPDPSNTGELFF.

This clonotype has only a few counts. V usage is TRBV6-6 and J usage is TRBJ1-1; perhaps TRBD1 as D (6 bases). With 0 bases removed from V and 3 bases from J, the gap between germline ends came to 11 bases. CDR1 MNHNY and CDR2 SVGAGI come from the germline V gene (reference sequence). This CDR3 has 15 residues. CDR3 DNA sequence: TGTGCCAGCAGTTACTCGGGGGGCGGGCACACTGAAGCTTTCTTT. It specifies CASSYSGGGHTEAFF.

A few counts support this clonotype. Lacking the conserved final phenylalanine or tryptophan, this CDR3 likely reflects a read error. The DNA is omitted, as the CDR3 cannot be located on it reliably, and the CDR3 follows TCRdb's listing. The chain carries TRBV10-3 and TRBJ2-3; TRBD1, the D gene given by the table, was not confirmed from the DNA. The CDR3 is 8 residues long, ends included. Looked up from germline, CDR1 is ENHRY and CDR2 is SYGVKD. Here the CDR3 reads CAIVRGDG.

This clonotype occurred a few times. V gene TRBV9 combines with J gene TRBJ1-2; the D is unclear. Deletions cut 5 bases from V and 0 bases from J, with 5 bases between. The CDR3 sequence is 12 residues long. Germline values: CDR1 SGDLS, CDR2 YYNGEE. CDR3 DNA: TGTGCCAGCAGTAGAGCTAACTATGGCTACACCTTC. It encodes CASSRANYGYTF.

The gene calls are TRBV6-1 and TRBJ2-2; D is undetermined. Germline loops: CDR1 MNHNS, CDR2 SASEGT. Trimming left V 5 bases short and J 3 bases short, with 13 bases between. The CDR3 spans 15 residues. For the CDR3, the DNA is TGTGCCAGCAGTCGGGCACGCCCGGACACCGGGGAGCTGTTTTTT. This translates into CASSRARPDTGELFF.

This clonotype was recorded at least ten times. The CDR3 here is CASTHVKGALNEQFF. The CDR3 coding sequence is TGTGCCAGCACCCATGTGAAGGGGGCGTTGAATGAGCAGTTCTTC. This chain joins TRBV28 and TRBJ2-1; the match to TRBD1 covers 7 bases. The CDR3 is made up of 15 amino acids. The trim removed 7 bases at V and 7 bases at J, leaving 13 bases unmatched. In germline, CDR1 is MDHEN, CDR2 SYDVKM.

The sample holds a few counts of this clonotype. The chain joins TRBV28 to TRBJ2-1; 9 bases agree with TRBD2. In germline, CDR1 is MDHEN, CDR2 SYDVKM. CDR3 length: 15 residues. Germline trimming cut 6 bases from V and 6 bases from J; bases unmatched to any gene: 9. The CDR3 sequence is CASSPGLAPSNEQFF. DNA for the CDR3: TGTGCCAGCAGCCCGGGACTAGCCCCTTCCAATGAGCAGTTCTTC.

This clonotype occurred a few times. This chain joins TRBV27 and TRBJ1-1; 8 positions agree with TRBD1. This CDR3 is 17 amino acids long. Germline trimming cut 4 bases from V and 1 base from J; bases unmatched to any gene: 11. The germline gives CDR1 MNHEY, CDR2 SMNVEV (reference sequence). Here the CDR3 reads CASSSGQGRSKNTEAFF. The CDR3 nucleotides are TGTGCCAGCAGTTCCGGACAGGGCCGTTCGAAGAACACTGAAGCTTTCTTT.

J is TRBJ2-3 and V is TRBV5-1; TRBD2 matches at 14 bases. Germline values: CDR1 SGHRS, CDR2 YFSETQ. Germline trimming cut 3 bases from V and 3 bases from J; bases unmatched to any gene: 3. This CDR3 has 16 amino acids. The CDR3 bases are TGCGCCAGCAGCTCGGGACTAGCGGGAGTAACAGATACGCAGTATTTT. Its translation is CASSSGLAGVTDTQYF.